These 18 T cell receptor beta chains share one sample of origin, sequenced in a study of cytomegalovirus exposure and HLA in healthy donors. PCR used 60 Vbeta primers and 13 Jbeta primers. Sequenced by immunoSEQ multiplex PCR; TCRdb stores in-frame clones only, minus some. The sample yields approximately 81,000 clones, around 80% seen once. Sequencing was performed on PBMCs. These receptors were obtained from a man aged 50 or older in good health and CMV-seropositive.

A few counts support this clone. V and J are TRBV4-3 and TRBJ2-7; 11 nucleotides agree with TRBD1. This CDR3 is 16 amino acids long. Looked up from germline, CDR1 is LGHNA and CDR2 is YSLEER. Unmatched junction bases numbered 11, after V lost 4 bases and J lost 6 bases. CDR3 DNA sequence: TGCGCCAGCAGCCCAAAACCGGGACAGGGGGAACTCGAGCAGTACTTC. Translated: CASSPKPGQGELEQYF.

The CDR3 here is CASGRDRADTQYF. CDR3 DNA: TGTGCCAGCGGGAGGGATCGGGCAGATACGCAGTATTTT. The chain recombines TRBV6-5 with TRBJ2-3; 7 bases fit TRBD2. Germline V lookup: CDR1 MNHEY, CDR2 SVGAGI. The J segment lost 4 bases and the V segment lost 8 bases, leaving 6 bases of the junction unmatched. There are 13 residues in the CDR3.

This clone appeared a single time. This chain links TRBV19 with TRBJ1-2; D unclear. CDR3 length: 13 amino acids. Germline values: CDR1 LNHDA, CDR2 SQIVND (reference sequence). V was pared by 1 base and J by 6 bases, with 9 bases between. CDR3 region: CASSIGALDGYTF. The CDR3 region has the DNA TGTGCCAGTAGTATAGGGGCCCTTGATGGCTACACCTTC.

V and J are TRBV5-6 and TRBJ1-6, with D possibly matching TRBD1 (6 bases). There are 16 residues in the CDR3. V lost 4 bases, J lost 4 bases, and 15 bases lay in between. CDR1 and CDR2 (germline): SGHDT, YYEEEE. The CDR3: CASSNRQEMYNSPLHF. The CDR3 DNA follows: TGTGCCAGCAGCAACAGACAGGAGATGTATAATTCACCCCTCCACTTT.

The V and J genes are TRBV19 and TRBJ2-3, with 13 bases fitting TRBD2. In germline, CDR1 is LNHDA, CDR2 SQIVND (reference sequence). The CDR3 sequence is 16 residues long. Trimming cost V 6 bases and J 4 bases; bases outside gene matches: 7. CDR3 nucleotide sequence: TGTGCCAGTAGCCAGAGGACTAGCGGGAGATCAGATACGCAGTATTTT. Translated: CASSQRTSGRSDTQYF. The whole variable domain, filled in from reference TRBV19 and TRBJ2-3, reads DGGITQSPKYLFRKEGQNVTLSCEQNLNHDAMYWYRQDPGQGLRLIYYSQIVNDFQKGDIAEGYSVSREKKESFPLTVTSAQKNPTAFYLCASSQRTSGRSDTQYFGPGTRLTVL.

The gene calls are TRBV6-6 and TRBJ2-2; 8 bases line up with TRBD2. This CDR3 comprises 15 residues. With 5 bases clipped from V and 3 bases from J, the junction kept 5 bases outside the gene matches. Germline V gene lookup returns CDR1 MNHNY and CDR2 SVGAGI (reference sequence). The CDR3 loop is CASSPGTSHTGELFF. CDR3 in DNA: TGTGCCAGCAGTCCCGGGACTAGTCACACCGGGGAGCTGTTTTTT.

The CDR3 nucleotides read TGTGCCATCAAGGCGGATACAGATACGCAGTATTTT. Its protein is CAIKADTDTQYF. The V gene is TRBV10-3, the J gene TRBJ2-3; D is unresolved. The CDR3 is 12 amino acids. CDR1 is ENHRY, CDR2 SYGVKD, per germline. Trimming pared 7 bases from V and 3 bases from J, leaving 8 bases between.

The rearrangement uses TRBV19 and TRBJ2-2; D is perhaps TRBD1 (6 bases). V lost 6 bases and J lost 2, with 7 bases in between. The CDR3 sequence is 13 residues long. Germline lookup yields CDR1 LNHDA and CDR2 SQIVND (reference sequence). The DNA of the CDR3 is TGTGCCAGTAGACAGGGAAACACCGGGGAGCTGTTTTTT. This translates into CASRQGNTGELFF.

The chain combines TRBV9 with TRBJ2-2; TRBD1 matches at 7 bases. The germline CDR1 and CDR2 sequences are SGDLS and YYNGEE. This CDR3 contains 15 residues. V shed 4 bases, J shed 6 bases, and the junction held 9 bases outside the gene matches. The CDR3 here is CASSLRTGSPGELFF. The CDR3 DNA follows: TGTGCCAGCAGCCTAAGGACAGGTAGTCCCGGGGAGCTGTTTTTT.

This chain connects TRBV11-1 to TRBJ2-5; the D gene is possibly TRBD2 (5 bases). The CDR3 has 16 amino acids. V gave up 4 bases and J gave up 2 bases, with 17 bases separating them. CDR1 is SGHAT, CDR2 FQDESV, per germline (reference sequence). In DNA form, the CDR3 reads TGTGCCAGCAGCTCGGTGCGGGCTGGTGCTCAAGAGACCCAGTACTTC. This gives the protein CASSSVRAGAQETQYF.

The V gene is TRBV4-2, the J gene TRBJ2-3; TRBD2 might be the D (5 bases). The CDR3 runs to 18 residues. Germline V gene sequence: CDR1 LGHNA, CDR2 YNFKEQ. V was pared by 0 bases and J by 0 bases, with 16 bases between. CDR3 protein: CASSQDSFRAASTDTQYF. The CDR3 region has the DNA TGTGCCAGCAGCCAAGATTCCTTCCGAGCGGCTAGCACAGATACGCAGTATTTT.

This chain connects TRBV11-3 to TRBJ1-1; the match to TRBD1 covers 7 bases. Trimming removed 6 bases from V and 4 bases from J; junction bases left unmatched: 5. Germline-derived CDR1 and CDR2 are SGHNT and YENEEA. The CDR3 extends over 13 amino acids. As DNA, the CDR3 is TGTGCCAGCAGATCAGGGGGAGGCACTGAAGCTTTCTTT. Translation: CASRSGGGTEAFF. The variable domain in full, completed from reference TRBV11-3 and TRBJ1-1, reads EAGVVQSPRYKIIEKKQPVAFWCNPISGHNTLYWYLQNLGQGPELLIRYENEEAVDDSQLPKDRFSAERLKGVDSTLKIQPAELGDSAVYLCASRSGGGTEAFFGQGTRLTVV.

The chain recombines TRBV19 with TRBJ2-3; the D gene is possibly TRBD2 (6 bases). The CDR3 is 15 residues long. CDR1 and CDR2 from the germline V gene are LNHDA and SQIVND (reference sequence). V was pared by 4 bases and J by 5 bases, with 16 bases between. The CDR3 coding sequence is TGTGCCAGTAGTACGGGGTCGGGAGCGGGAGATACGCAGTATTTT. It translates to CASSTGSGAGDTQYF.

The count of this clone is one. The J gene is TRBJ2-1, the V gene TRBV14; no reliable D call. CDR3 size: 14 residues. V was cut by 4 bases and J by 2 bases, with 9 bases left in between. Germline lookup yields CDR1 SGHDN and CDR2 FVKESK. This CDR3 reads CASSPLSPYNEQFF. The DNA of the CDR3 is TGTGCCAGCAGCCCACTGTCCCCCTACAATGAGCAGTTCTTC. The full variable domain, completed using reference TRBV14 and TRBJ2-1, is EAGVTQFPSHSVIEKGQTVTLRCDPISGHDNLYWYRRVMGKEIKFLLHFVKESKQDESGMPNNRFLAERTGGTYSTLKVQPAELEDSGVYFCASSPLSPYNEQFFGPGTRLTVL.

This clone was recorded once. The chain carries TRBV30 and TRBJ1-6, with D possibly being TRBD1 (5 bases). Germline V gene lookup returns CDR1 GTSNPN and CDR2 SVGIG (reference sequence). V lost 7 bases, J lost 10 bases, and 14 bases lay in between. The CDR3 length is 12 residues. CDR3 loop: CASTGGYSPLHF. CDR3 DNA: TGTGCCTCCACGGGGGGGTACTCACCCCTCCACTTT.

The chain recombines TRBV11-3 with TRBJ2-5, with D possibly being TRBD2 (6 bases). Germline V gives CDR1 SGHNT, CDR2 YENEEA. The CDR3 totals 13 residues. V shed 1 base and J shed 5 bases, with 8 bases lying between them. CDR3 protein: CASSLGGRETQYF. The CDR3, as DNA: TGTGCCAGCAGCTTAGGAGGGAGGGAGACCCAGTACTTC.

V usage is TRBV11-3 and J usage is TRBJ2-7; 8 positions agree with TRBD2. Trimming cost V 6 bases and J 2 bases; bases outside gene matches: 3. CDR1 SGHNT and CDR2 YENEEA come from the germline V gene. This CDR3 has 13 residues. CDR3 in DNA: TGTGCCAGCAGGCTTAGCGGGACCTACGAGCAGTACTTC. Amino acid sequence: CASRLSGTYEQYF.

The V and J genes are TRBV14 and TRBJ2-2; 10 bases line up with TRBD2. V trimming: 2 bases; J trimming: 4 bases; junction bases outside the gene matches: 10. This CDR3 is built from 18 residues. Looked up from germline, CDR1 is SGHDN and CDR2 is FVKESK. The chain's CDR3 is CASSQKRIRLAGTGELFF. The CDR3 DNA follows: TGTGCCAGCAGCCAAAAAAGGATAAGACTAGCGGGCACCGGGGAGCTGTTTTTT.